These T cell receptor beta chains were read from a single sample in a study of T cell responses to AZD1222 COVID-19 vaccine. Libraries were prepared by immunoSEQ multiplex PCR; TCRdb keeps only in-frame clonotypes and omits some of them. The repertoire has approximately 300,000 clones, almost 95% of them found once; the top ten carry less than 0.65%. This material consisted of peripheral blood, taken 28 days after the second AZD1222 dose. The receptors originated from an adult who received the AZD1222 COVID-19 vaccine. Both conserved end residues are part of each CDR3. Fields, in order: V gene, CDR3 protein.

v_call: TRBV7-9; cdr3_aa: CASSLGGTGELFF
v_call: TRBV5-1; cdr3_aa: CASSLDTNNQPQHF
v_call: TRBV6-5; cdr3_aa: CASKGTGANSYEQYF
v_call: TRBV28; cdr3_aa: CASSRAGADYGYTF
v_call: TRBV18; cdr3_aa: CASSPKSSSINYGYTF
v_call: TRBV5-1; cdr3_aa: CASSTRTGGNTEAFF
v_call: TRBV6-2/TRBV6-3; cdr3_aa: CASSYHLHEQYF
v_call: TRBV7-2; cdr3_aa: CASSARTLPRGNEQYF
v_call: TRBV19; cdr3_aa: CASSMSAGYEQYF
v_call: TRBV2; cdr3_aa: CAGGRAGNQPQHF
v_call: TRBV28; cdr3_aa: CASRSALGAEAFF
v_call: TRBV3-1/TRBV3-2; cdr3_aa: CASSHSGTLNTEAFF
v_call: TRBV10-3; cdr3_aa: CAILGGDRGNLAYGYTF
v_call: TRBV5-1; cdr3_aa: CASNGGSLMSVGANVLTF
v_call: TRBV5-6; cdr3_aa: CASSFRASNSPLHF
v_call: TRBV29-1; cdr3_aa: CSVEDRDYEQYF
v_call: TRBV7-2; cdr3_aa: CASSLAIETQYF
v_call: TRBV12-5; cdr3_aa: CASGLVRGEIGHRLTDTQYF
v_call: TRBV6-5; cdr3_aa: CASRQMGGSGNTIYF
v_call: TRBV19; cdr3_aa: CASSRRTSGRRGELFF
v_call: TRBV7-6; cdr3_aa: CASSLGGTGSNTEAFF
v_call: TRBV28; cdr3_aa: CASSAGGFSNQPQHF
v_call: TRBV18; cdr3_aa: CASSPRLGQGYEQYF
v_call: TRBV28; cdr3_aa: CASSLRWGPTNEKLFF
v_call: TRBV9; cdr3_aa: CASSVGSSSNEKLFF
v_call: TRBV28; cdr3_aa: CASTPGSYGQPQHF
v_call: TRBV5-4; cdr3_aa: CASSLEGSNQPQHF
v_call: TRBV18; cdr3_aa: CASSPGTSGVYEQYF
v_call: TRBV14; cdr3_aa: CASSQDRRVYEQYF
v_call: TRBV25-1; cdr3_aa: CASGGATRSYNEQFF
v_call: TRBV6-2/TRBV6-3; cdr3_aa: CASSMRGGEQYF
v_call: TRBV5-4; cdr3_aa: CASSRVAGGTYEQYF
v_call: TRBV19; cdr3_aa: CASSPGYGEGDTQYF
v_call: TRBV28; cdr3_aa: CASSRVGGYTF
v_call: TRBV7-2; cdr3_aa: CASSLAYPGREADTQYF
v_call: TRBV2; cdr3_aa: CASSEKGLAKNIQYF
v_call: TRBV20-1; cdr3_aa: CSAVDTEAFF
v_call: TRBV5-4; cdr3_aa: CASSLKSDGFGKETQYF
v_call: TRBV18; cdr3_aa: CASSPGTSNGVQYF
v_call: TRBV28; cdr3_aa: CASSLHTFKGGNQPQHF
v_call: TRBV10-3; cdr3_aa: CAISPHRDSSSYEQYF
v_call: TRBV28; cdr3_aa: CASTHAGTGGDKEQFF
v_call: TRBV28; cdr3_aa: CASSLSLLRGDGYTF
v_call: TRBV28; cdr3_aa: CASSSPAYTGELFF
v_call: TRBV5-1; cdr3_aa: CASSLAQGEVDEQYF